The rows below give T cell receptor beta chains drawn from one sample of a study of blood T cell repertoires in COVID-19. Clones were sequenced by immunoSEQ multiplex PCR, and TCRdb holds only the in-frame ones, with some missing. The data show about 670,000 clones, 80% to 90% seen once. The sequenced sample consisted of peripheral blood. The receptors stem from a woman between 18 and 30 years old with acute or convalescent COVID-19. CDR3s include the opening cysteine and the closing phenylalanine or tryptophan. Fields, in order: V gene, clone size, D gene, J gene, CDR3 DNA, CDR3 protein. A D gene is named only where the DNA matches it firmly. Size tells how often a clone was seen (once, few, many) or the class of an expanded clone, and some rows leave it out.

TRBV11-3	.	TRBD2	TRBJ2-1	TGTGCCAGCAGCCACAAGCGGGGGGGCTACAATGAGCAGTTCTTC	CASSHKRGGYNEQFF
TRBV12-3/TRBV12-4	.	.	TRBJ2-3	TGTGCCAGCAGTTTCGGGTCCGGTACGCAGTATTTT	CASSFGSGTQYF
TRBV3-1/TRBV3-2	.	.	TRBJ1-1	TGTGCCAGCAGCCGGAGCGCGACAGGATTGAACACTGAAGCTTTCTTT	CASSRSATGLNTEAFF
TRBV15	.	.	TRBJ2-7	TGTGCCACCAGCAGATCCAGAACCGGGACTGAGAGCTCCTACGAGCAGTACTTC	CATSRSRTGTESSYEQYF
TRBV25-1	.	.	TRBJ2-1	TGTGCCAGCAGTGAGACAGTCATATCCTACAATGAGCAGTTCTTC	CASSETVISYNEQFF
TRBV11-2	.	.	TRBJ1-2	TGTGCCAGCAGCTTGGCAGGGACTTATGGCTACACCTTC	CASSLAGTYGYTF
TRBV27	.	TRBD1	TRBJ1-2	TGTGCCAGCAGTTCAGCTGCAGGGGGACCTAACTATGGCTACACCTTC	CASSSAAGGPNYGYTF
TRBV21-1	.	.	TRBJ1-2	.	CASTFGTGTNYGYTF
TRBV19	.	.	TRBJ1-2	TGTGCCAGTAGAGGGGGGGACTATGGCTACACCTTC	CASRGGDYGYTF
TRBV6-4	.	.	TRBJ1-1	TGTGCCAGCAGACCAGGGTCGGGCACTGAAGCTTTCTTT	CASRPGSGTEAFF
TRBV9	.	TRBD1	TRBJ1-2	TGTGCCAGCAGCCCCCAGGGGGGTAGTTACGACTATGGCTACACCTTC	CASSPQGGSYDYGYTF
TRBV3-1/TRBV3-2	.	.	TRBJ2-3	TGTGCCAGCAGCCAAGGGGGCGGAGGAGGGGCGCAGTATTTT	CASSQGGGGGAQYF
TRBV28	.	.	TRBJ2-2	TGTGCCAGCAGTTTACGTAACACCGGGGAGCTGTTTTTT	CASSLRNTGELFF
TRBV7-9	.	.	TRBJ1-3	TGTGCCAGCAGCTTAGAGGAGGCCTCCTCTGGAAACACCATATATTTT	CASSLEEASSGNTIYF
TRBV18	.	.	TRBJ1-1	TGTGCCAGCTCACGCGAAAGGGGGACTGAAGCTTTCTTT	CASSRERGTEAFF
TRBV6-4	.	.	TRBJ2-2	TGTGCCAGCAGTACGGCAGGGGGGATCGCCGGGGAGCTGTTTTTT	CASSTAGGIAGELFF
TRBV15	.	.	TRBJ1-3	TGTGCCACCAGCAGAGAACGGGGGGCCCTTTCTGGAAACACCATATATTTT	CATSRERGALSGNTIYF
TRBV25-1	few	TRBD1	TRBJ1-1	TGTGCCAGTAGACAGGGACTGAACACTGAAGCTTTCTTT	CASRQGLNTEAFF
TRBV12-5	.	.	TRBJ2-7	TGTGCTAGTGGTTTGACCCACGGTGAGGGCTCCTACGAGCAGTACTTC	CASGLTHGEGSYEQYF
TRBV7-9	.	.	TRBJ1-2	TGTGCCAGCAGAGAGGGTGTGGGGAACTATGGCTACACCTTC	CASREGVGNYGYTF
TRBV12-1	.	.	TRBJ2-7	TGTGCCACCCGAGGGGGCCTCTCCTACGAGCAGTACTTC	CATRGGLSYEQYF
TRBV7-6	few	.	TRBJ1-6	TGTGCCAGCAGCCTCACAAGCCAGGGAAGCTATAATTCACCCCTCCACTTT	CASSLTSQGSYNSPLHF
TRBV4-1	.	.	TRBJ1-2	TGCGCCAGCAGCCAAGATCCCAACCCCGGGGGAGGGTATGGCTACACCTTC	CASSQDPNPGGGYGYTF
TRBV3-1/TRBV3-2	.	.	TRBJ1-3	TGTGCCAGCAGCCAAGCTGGCAGGGTGATAGGAAACACCATATATTTT	CASSQAGRVIGNTIYF